Listed here are 8 T cell receptor beta chains from one sample, sequenced in a study of radiotherapy plus CTLA-4 blockade in lung cancer (dated by TCRdb to 2017 to 2018). The library came from the immunoSEQ multiplex PCR assay. TCRdb took over this immuneACCESS table, retaining in-frame rearrangements with V and J assigned. Such tables are incomplete; in checked studies, under half of the missing clones stem from an unresolved V gene, and the remainder is unexplained. Recorded for this sample are more than 80,000 clones; about 85% of them occurred a single time. The ten biggest clones cover over 2% of the sample. This sample comprised peripheral blood, obtained from a patient treated with radiotherapy plus ipilimumab. The receptors here all came from a human donor with non-small cell lung cancer that progressed on radiotherapy plus ipilimumab. Some clones in this sample may be carry-over from other donors' samples.

The rearrangement links TRBV5-1 to TRBJ2-7; D not certain. Trimming removed 2 bases at V and 2 bases at J, with 11 bases between. The germline V gene encodes CDR1 SGHRS and CDR2 YFSETQ. The CDR3 is 14 amino acids. CDR3 sequence: CASSLGASTYEQYF. DNA for the CDR3: TGCGCCAGCAGCTTAGGAGCCTCCACCTACGAGCAGTACTTC.

This clone was seen once. The V gene is TRBV4-3, the J gene TRBJ2-7; D gene unclear. Germline values: CDR1 LGHNA, CDR2 YSLEER. The length of the CDR3 is 13 residues. The germline V and J ends were trimmed by 5 bases and 3 bases, with 11 bases remaining between them. CDR3 protein: CASSLAVFYEQYF. As DNA, the CDR3 is TGCGCCAGCAGCTTGGCCGTTTTCTACGAGCAGTACTTC.

J is TRBJ2-7 and V is TRBV7-2; TRBD1 or TRBD2 may be the D gene (5 bases each). This CDR3 has 16 residues. V shed 1 base and J shed 2 bases, with 15 bases lying between them. Germline CDR1 reads SGHTA; CDR2 reads FQGNSA. The CDR3 loop is CASSLDRDPGAYEQYF. Written as DNA, the CDR3 is TGTGCCAGCAGCTTAGACCGGGACCCTGGGGCCTACGAGCAGTACTTC.

This clone has only a few counts. The J gene is TRBJ1-3, the V gene TRBV5-8; D may be TRBD1 (6 bases). The CDR3 runs to 15 residues. Trimming left V 4 bases short and J 0 bases short, with 11 bases between. The germline V gene encodes CDR1 SGHTS and CDR2 YDEGEE. The chain's CDR3 is CASSHRTVSGNTIYF. As DNA, the CDR3 is TGTGCCAGCAGCCACCGGACAGTCTCTGGAAACACCATATATTTT.

This clone has only a few counts. The rearrangement uses TRBV7-3 and TRBJ2-6; D gene uncertain. Germline V gene sequence: CDR1 SGHTA, CDR2 FQGTGA. The CDR3 has 13 amino acids. With 10 bases removed from V and 4 bases from J, the gap between germline ends came to 11 bases. Here the CDR3 DNA reads TGTGCCACCAAGGCTAGAGGGGCCAACGTCCTGACTTTC. Protein sequence: CATKARGANVLTF.

This clone was seen only once. The chain uses TRBV28 and TRBJ1-2; D gene uncertain. Trimming cost V 6 bases and J 7 bases, with 18 bases left between them. The CDR3 has 14 amino acids. Germline lookup yields CDR1 MDHEN and CDR2 SYDVKM. For the CDR3, the DNA is TGTGCCAGCAGCCCCCCCGGCAGCTATGGTGGCTACACCTTC. Its translation is CASSPPGSYGGYTF.

This rearrangement joins TRBV5-1 to TRBJ1-6; D is perhaps TRBD1 (5 bases). The CDR3 is 16 amino acids. Trimming removed 1 base from V and 7 bases from J, with 15 bases in between. Germline lookup yields CDR1 SGHRS and CDR2 YFSETQ. The CDR3 spells CASSLLGARENSPLHF. The CDR3 bases are TGCGCCAGCAGCTTGTTAGGGGCCCGGGAAAATTCACCCCTCCACTTT.

This chain joins TRBV19 and TRBJ2-7; 8 nucleotides match TRBD2. There are 13 residues in the CDR3. Unmatched junction bases numbered 5, after V lost 5 bases and J lost 5 bases. The germline V gene encodes CDR1 LNHDA and CDR2 SQIVND (reference sequence). The CDR3 region is CASSRLARNEQYF. The CDR3 DNA reads as TGTGCCAGTAGTCGACTAGCGAGGAACGAGCAGTACTTC.